These T cell receptor beta chains were read from a single sample in a study of CD8+CD57+ T cells in acquired aplastic anemia. TCRdb passed the reads through MiXCR, listing each CDR3 protein once. This sample has 75,000 to 80,000 distinct CDR3 sequences; less than 85% occur once, and the top ten carry around 80%. Material for sequencing was sorted CD4+, CD8+, or CD8+CD57+ T cells (not recorded which) from PBMCs. The receptors stem from a human donor with aplastic anemia. Each CDR3 is given with its conserved first and last residue. The D gene is left open where the match is weak. Clone size, where shown, is once, few, many, or a class for clones that have expanded.

cdr3_aa cdr3_nt d_call cdr3_length clone_size j_call v_call
CASSEWVAGSNEKLFF TGTGCCAGCAGTGAATGGGTGGCAGGGAGTAATGAAAAACTGTTTTTT - 16 few TRBJ1-4 TRBV25-1
CASRRWEGSYEQYF TGCGCCAGCAGGAGGTGGGAGGGCTCCTACGAGCAGTACTTC TRBD2 14 - TRBJ2-7 TRBV5-1
CGATRSNQGSTIYF TGCGGTGCTACCCGGAGCAACCAGGGAAGCACCATATATTTT - 14 - TRBJ1-3 TRBV20-1
CSAGAGVRRNQPQHF TGCAGTGCTGGGGCAGGGGTGAGGCGCAATCAGCCCCAGCATTTT - 15 - TRBJ1-5 TRBV20-1
CASSLEVGLAGIRGHEQFF TGTGCCAGCAGCCTGGAGGTGGGACTAGCGGGAATCCGGGGGCATGAGCAGTTCTTC TRBD2 19 - TRBJ2-1 TRBV14
CASSRFGTLSTDTQYF TGTGCCAGCAGTAGGTTCGGGACACTGAGCACAGATACGCAGTATTTT - 16 once TRBJ2-3 TRBV2
CSARTDRAHSPLHF TGCAGTGCTAGAACAGACAGGGCACATTCACCCCTCCACTTT TRBD1 14 few TRBJ1-6 TRBV20-1
CASSTLDSSNYGYTF TGTGCCAGTAGTACCCTGGACAGCTCGAACTATGGCTACACCTTC - 15 - TRBJ1-2 TRBV19
CAISESWETQYF TGTGCCATCAGTGAGTCTTGGGAGACCCAGTACTTC - 12 many TRBJ2-5 TRBV10-3
CASSLADRVNGYTF TGTGCCAGCAGCTTAGCCGACAGGGTGAATGGCTACACCTTC TRBD1 14 - TRBJ1-2 TRBV5-8
CASKGENYGYTF TGTGCCAGCAAAGGGGAAAACTATGGCTACACCTTC - 12 few TRBJ1-2 TRBV27
CSVAGGYGYTF TGCAGCGTTGCGGGGGGATATGGCTACACCTTC - 11 - TRBJ1-2 TRBV29-1
CACGPLNQETQYF TGTGCCTGCGGGCCTCTCAACCAAGAGACCCAGTACTTC - 13 - TRBJ2-5 TRBV19
CSASRALSNEQFF TGCAGTGCGTCCAGGGCCCTATCGAATGAGCAGTTCTTC - 13 few TRBJ2-1 TRBV20-1
CASSSTGGETQYF TGTGCCAGCAGCTCGACAGGGGGAGAGACCCAGTACTTC TRBD1 13 - TRBJ2-5 TRBV7-9
CAISGGVPGRDEQYF TGTGCCATCAGTGGGGGTGTCCCGGGGAGGGACGAGCAGTACTTC TRBD2 15 - TRBJ2-7 TRBV10-3
CSVGWIGRETQYF TGCAGCGTTGGGTGGATCGGGCGAGAGACCCAGTACTTC - 13 - TRBJ2-5 TRBV29-1
CASSRPPDQPQHF TGTGCCAGCAGTCGTCCCCCGGATCAGCCCCAGCATTTT - 13 - TRBJ1-5 TRBV2
CASSQDAASSYEQYF TGCGCCAGCAGCCAAGATGCCGCTAGCTCCTACGAGCAGTACTTC - 15 many TRBJ2-7 TRBV4-3
CASSYGGEGYTF TGTGCCAGCAGTTACGGGGGGGAAGGCTACACCTTC - 12 few TRBJ1-2 TRBV6-5
CASSLGPGLAGEGDTQYF TGTGCCAGCAGCTTAGGACCGGGACTAGCGGGAGAAGGAGATACGCAGTATTTT TRBD2 18 - TRBJ2-3 TRBV11-2
CASQKDLANYGYTF TGTGCCAGCCAGAAAGATCTAGCTAACTATGGCTACACCTTC - 14 - TRBJ1-2 TRBV2
CASSLEEGRRGSPLHF TGTGCCAGCAGCTTAGAAGAAGGCAGACGGGGTTCACCCCTCCACTTT - 16 - TRBJ1-6 TRBV11-2
CSGQGDETQYF TGCAGTGGACAGGGAGACGAGACCCAGTACTTC TRBD1 11 - TRBJ2-5 TRBV20-1
CASSVAGRTDTQYF TGTGCCAGCAGCGTAGCAGGGCGCACAGATACGCAGTATTTT - 14 - TRBJ2-3 TRBV9
CASNTASGETQYF TGTGCCAGCAATACGGCGTCTGGTGAGACCCAGTACTTC - 13 few TRBJ2-5 TRBV2
CASSLYRGSSYNEQFF TGTGCCAGCAGCTTATACAGGGGGAGCTCCTACAATGAGCAGTTCTTC TRBD1 16 - TRBJ2-1 TRBV11-1
CSVERVTGELFF TGCAGCGTTGAACGTGTGACCGGGGAGCTGTTTTTT - 12 - TRBJ2-2 TRBV29-1
CATSRDPGGGSPLHF TGTGCCACCAGCAGAGATCCTGGGGGAGGTTCACCCCTCCACTTT - 15 - TRBJ1-6 TRBV15
CASSLTSGTFQETQYF TGCGCCAGCAGCTTGACTAGCGGGACTTTCCAAGAGACCCAGTACTTC TRBD2 16 once TRBJ2-5 TRBV5-1
CASSLVRGRSYGYTF TGTGCCAGCAGCTTAGTTCGGGGGCGGAGCTATGGCTACACCTTC - 15 - TRBJ1-2 TRBV7-2
CASSLGAGGQQTQYF TGTGCCAGCAGCTTAGGAGCGGGGGGGCAGCAGACCCAGTACTTC TRBD2 15 - TRBJ2-5 TRBV7-7
CASGEGTSYNEQFF TGTGCCAGCGGAGAAGGGACTTCGTACAATGAGCAGTTCTTC - 14 - TRBJ2-1 TRBV11-1
CSAGDERQETQYF TGCAGTGCTGGTGACGAGCGGCAAGAGACCCAGTACTTC - 13 once TRBJ2-5 TRBV20-1
CSARRGAEETQYF TGCAGTGCTAGGAGGGGGGCCGAGGAGACCCAGTACTTC - 13 - TRBJ2-5 TRBV20-1
CASSREGGEKLFF TGTGCCAGCAGCCGGGAGGGCGGGGAAAAACTGTTTTTT - 13 - TRBJ1-4 TRBV4-2
CATSSTTGSGTQYF TGTGCCACCAGCAGCACGACAGGGAGTGGGACCCAGTACTTC TRBD1 14 few TRBJ2-5 TRBV15
CATSALTGAGELFF TGTGCCACCAGTGCCCTGACAGGGGCCGGGGAGCTGTTTTTT TRBD1 14 - TRBJ2-2 TRBV24-1
CASSATSVPTDTQYF TGTGCCAGCAGCGCAACTAGCGTACCCACAGATACGCAGTATTTT TRBD2 15 once TRBJ2-3 TRBV5-4
CATSSGGSGNTIYF TGTGCCACCTCCTCGGGGGGCTCTGGAAACACCATATATTTT - 14 - TRBJ1-3 TRBV24-1
CASSSGLFYEQYF TGTGCCAGCAGTTCGGGACTATTCTACGAGCAGTACTTC TRBD2 13 - TRBJ2-7 TRBV7-2
CASSLTGGAVFEQYF TGTGCCAGCAGCCTGACGGGGGGCGCAGTATTCGAGCAGTACTTC - 15 few TRBJ2-7 TRBV7-9
CASTSGANVLTF TGTGCCAGCACAAGCGGGGCCAACGTCCTGACTTTC - 12 many TRBJ2-6 TRBV27
CATRGQGVNQPQHF TGTGCCACCAGAGGACAGGGGGTTAATCAGCCCCAGCATTTT TRBD1 14 - TRBJ1-5 TRBV15
CATSLSGRETQYF TGTGCCACCAGTCTTAGCGGGAGGGAGACCCAGTACTTC TRBD2 13 many TRBJ2-5 TRBV24-1
CSVRGQGLTDTQYF TGCAGCGTGAGGGGACAGGGGTTAACAGATACGCAGTATTTT TRBD1 14 - TRBJ2-3 TRBV29-1
CATSREGQSLLGLAGPNEQFF TGTGCCACCAGCAGAGAGGGGCAGAGCCTCCTCGGACTAGCGGGACCCAATGAGCAGTTCTTC TRBD2 21 - TRBJ2-1 TRBV15
CASSKGGTRNGYTF TGTGCCAGCAGTAAAGGGGGCACGAGAAATGGCTACACCTTC TRBD1 14 - TRBJ1-2 TRBV6-2/TRBV6-3
CATSRVAGAPYGQYF TGTGCCACCAGCAGAGTAGCGGGGGCCCCCTACGGGCAGTACTTC TRBD2 15 - TRBJ2-7 TRBV15
CASSPDRVNSPLHF TGTGCCAGCTCGCCGGACAGGGTTAATTCACCCCTCCACTTT TRBD1 14 - TRBJ1-6 TRBV19
CASSMSSSYNEQFF TGTGCCAGCAGCATGAGCAGCTCCTACAATGAGCAGTTCTTC - 14 - TRBJ2-1 TRBV7-6
CASSVGQGSTEAFF TGTGCCAGCAGTGTCGGTCAGGGGAGCACTGAAGCTTTCTTT - 14 - TRBJ1-1 TRBV2
CASSPGGSNQPQHF TGTGCCAGCAGCCCAGGGGGTAGCAATCAGCCCCAGCATTTT TRBD1 14 - TRBJ1-5 TRBV9
CASRATSGGETQYF TGTGCCAGCAGAGCCACTAGCGGGGGAGAGACCCAGTACTTC TRBD2 14 - TRBJ2-5 TRBV7-9
CSVGGMDTQYF TGCAGCGTTGGTGGGATGGATACGCAGTATTTT - 11 - TRBJ2-3 TRBV29-1
CASSDRAIYNEQFF TGCGCCAGCAGTGATCGGGCGATATACAATGAGCAGTTCTTC - 14 - TRBJ2-1 TRBV10-1
CASSQGGQLSYEQYF TGTGCCAGCAGCCAAGGAGGACAGCTCTCCTACGAGCAGTACTTC - 15 - TRBJ2-7 TRBV4-2